This T cell receptor beta chain was identified in a study of blood T cell repertoires in COVID-19. Participants were placed into cohorts based on the clinical history they reported. Donors in Cohort 3 who had recovered were those with two negative PCRs, healthcare professional clearance, or resolution of their symptoms. This CDR3 region has 13 residues. V lost 7 bases and J lost 4, with 11 bases in between. CDR1 and CDR2 (germline): ENHRY, SYGVKD. Only in-frame clones appear in the TCRdb table, and some are missing; sequencing was by immunoSEQ multiplex PCR. The sample includes 150,000 or so clones, 80% of them seen just once.

The chain uses TRBV10-3 and TRBJ1-5; the D gene is possibly TRBD1 (5 bases). What was sequenced was PBMCs or T cells enriched from blood (not recorded which). The sequence derives from a man aged 35 to 55 who had recovered from COVID-19. Here the CDR3 DNA reads TGTGCCATCAATCAGGGTTGGAATCAGCCCCAGCATTTT. This translates into CAINQGWNQPQHF.